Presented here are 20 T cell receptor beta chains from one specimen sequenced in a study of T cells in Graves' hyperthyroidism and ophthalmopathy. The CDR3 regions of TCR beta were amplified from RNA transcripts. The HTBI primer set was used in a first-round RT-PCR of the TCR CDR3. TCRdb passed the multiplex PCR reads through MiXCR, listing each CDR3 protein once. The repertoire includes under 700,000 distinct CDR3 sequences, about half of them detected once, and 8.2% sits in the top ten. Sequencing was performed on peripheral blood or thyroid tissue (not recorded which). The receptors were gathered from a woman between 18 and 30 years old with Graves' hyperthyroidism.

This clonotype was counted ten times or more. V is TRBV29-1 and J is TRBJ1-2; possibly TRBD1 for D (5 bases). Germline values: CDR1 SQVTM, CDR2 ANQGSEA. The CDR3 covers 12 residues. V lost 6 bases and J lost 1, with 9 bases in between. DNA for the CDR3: TGCAGCGTGGGAGGGGATAACTATGGCTACACCTTC. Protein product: CSVGGDNYGYTF.

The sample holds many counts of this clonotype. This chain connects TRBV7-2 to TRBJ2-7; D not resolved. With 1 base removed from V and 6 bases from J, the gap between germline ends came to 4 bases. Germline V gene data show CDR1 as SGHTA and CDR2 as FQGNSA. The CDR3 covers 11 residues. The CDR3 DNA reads TGTGCCAGCAGCTTAGTGAGCGAGCAGTACTTC. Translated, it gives CASSLVSEQYF.

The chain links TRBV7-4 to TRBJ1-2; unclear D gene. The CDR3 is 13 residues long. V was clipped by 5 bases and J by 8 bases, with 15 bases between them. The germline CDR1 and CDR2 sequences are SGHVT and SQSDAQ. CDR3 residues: CASSHAGRVGYTF. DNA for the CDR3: TGTGCCAGCAGCCACGCCGGTAGGGTCGGCTACACCTTC.

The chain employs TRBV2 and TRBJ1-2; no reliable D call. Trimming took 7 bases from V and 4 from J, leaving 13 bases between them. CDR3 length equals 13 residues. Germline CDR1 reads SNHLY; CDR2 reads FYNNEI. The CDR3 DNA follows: TGTGCCAGCACCCTGACTGGATTCTATGGCTACACCTTC. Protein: CASTLTGFYGYTF.

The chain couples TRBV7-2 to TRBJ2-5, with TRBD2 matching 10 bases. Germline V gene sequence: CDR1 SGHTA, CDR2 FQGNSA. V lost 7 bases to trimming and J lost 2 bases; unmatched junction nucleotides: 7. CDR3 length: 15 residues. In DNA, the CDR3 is TGTGCCAGCACCCCCCCGGGACTAGCGCAAGAGACCCAGTACTTC. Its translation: CASTPPGLAQETQYF.

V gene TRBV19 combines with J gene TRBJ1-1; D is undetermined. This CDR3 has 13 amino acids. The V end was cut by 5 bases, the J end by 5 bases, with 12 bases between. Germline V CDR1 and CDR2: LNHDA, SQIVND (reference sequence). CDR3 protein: CASSSGVETEAFF. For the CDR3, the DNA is TGTGCCAGTAGTTCCGGAGTGGAGACTGAAGCTTTCTTT.

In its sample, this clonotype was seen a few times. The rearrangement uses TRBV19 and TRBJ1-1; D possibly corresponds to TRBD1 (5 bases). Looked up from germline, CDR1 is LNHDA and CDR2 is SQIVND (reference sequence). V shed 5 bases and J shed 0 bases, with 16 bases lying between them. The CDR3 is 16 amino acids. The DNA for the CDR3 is TGTGCCAGTAGTCCCCGGACACGGGGGATGAACACTGAAGCTTTCTTT. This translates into CASSPRTRGMNTEAFF.

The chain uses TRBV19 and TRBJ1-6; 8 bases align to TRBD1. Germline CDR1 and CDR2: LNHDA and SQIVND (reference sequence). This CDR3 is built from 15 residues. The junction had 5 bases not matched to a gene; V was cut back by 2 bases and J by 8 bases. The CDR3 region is CASSIPGQADSPLHF. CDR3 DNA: TGTGCCAGTAGTATACCGGGACAGGCCGATTCACCCCTCCACTTT.

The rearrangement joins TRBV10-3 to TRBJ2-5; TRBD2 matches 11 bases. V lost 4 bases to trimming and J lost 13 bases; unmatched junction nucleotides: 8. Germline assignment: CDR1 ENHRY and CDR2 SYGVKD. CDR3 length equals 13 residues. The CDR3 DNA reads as TGTGCCATCAGTGCCCCACTAGCGGGAGTTCCGTACTTC. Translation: CAISAPLAGVPYF.

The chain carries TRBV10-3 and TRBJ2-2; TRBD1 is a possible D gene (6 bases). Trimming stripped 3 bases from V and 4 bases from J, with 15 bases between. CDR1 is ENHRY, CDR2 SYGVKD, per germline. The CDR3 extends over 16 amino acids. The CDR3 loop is CAISEGGELRTGELFF. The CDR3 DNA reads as TGTGCCATCAGTGAAGGGGGAGAGTTGCGCACCGGGGAGCTGTTTTTT.

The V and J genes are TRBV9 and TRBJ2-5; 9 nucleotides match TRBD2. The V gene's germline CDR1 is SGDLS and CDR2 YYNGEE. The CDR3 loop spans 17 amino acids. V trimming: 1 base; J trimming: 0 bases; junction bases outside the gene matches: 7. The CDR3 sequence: CASSVFAGGRNQETQYF. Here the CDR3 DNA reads TGTGCCAGCAGCGTATTTGCGGGAGGGAGGAACCAAGAGACCCAGTACTTC.

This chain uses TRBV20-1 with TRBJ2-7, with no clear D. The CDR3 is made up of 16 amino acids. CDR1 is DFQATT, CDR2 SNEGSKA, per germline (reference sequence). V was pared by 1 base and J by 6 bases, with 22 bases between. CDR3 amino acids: CSARAPLVSKVTEQYF. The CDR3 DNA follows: TGCAGTGCTAGAGCCCCTCTAGTTAGTAAGGTAACCGAGCAGTACTTC.

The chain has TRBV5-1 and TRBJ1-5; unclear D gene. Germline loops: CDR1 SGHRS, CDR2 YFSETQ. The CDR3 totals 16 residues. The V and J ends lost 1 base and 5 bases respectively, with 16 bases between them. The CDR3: CASSLWRNSNHQPQHF. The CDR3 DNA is TGCGCCAGCAGCTTGTGGCGGAACTCGAACCATCAGCCCCAGCATTTT.

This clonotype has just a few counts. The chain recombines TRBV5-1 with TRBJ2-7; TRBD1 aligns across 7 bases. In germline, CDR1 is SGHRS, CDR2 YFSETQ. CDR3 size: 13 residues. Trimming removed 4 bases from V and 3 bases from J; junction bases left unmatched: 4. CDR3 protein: CASSMGQNYEQYF. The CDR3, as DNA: TGCGCCAGCAGCATGGGACAGAACTACGAGCAGTACTTC.

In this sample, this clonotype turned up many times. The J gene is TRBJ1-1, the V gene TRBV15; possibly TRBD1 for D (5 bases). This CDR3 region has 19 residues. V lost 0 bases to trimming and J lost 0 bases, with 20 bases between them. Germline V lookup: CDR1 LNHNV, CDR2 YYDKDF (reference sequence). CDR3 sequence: CATSRDRGRAGRMNTEAFF. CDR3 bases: TGTGCCACCAGCAGAGATCGCGGTAGGGCAGGGAGGATGAACACTGAAGCTTTCTTT.

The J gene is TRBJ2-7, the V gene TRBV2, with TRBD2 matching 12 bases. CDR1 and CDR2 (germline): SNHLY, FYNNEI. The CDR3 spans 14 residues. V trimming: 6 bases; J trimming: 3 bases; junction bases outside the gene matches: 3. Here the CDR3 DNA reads TGTGCCAGCAGAAGACTAGCGGGAGTCTACGAGCAGTACTTC. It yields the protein CASRRLAGVYEQYF.

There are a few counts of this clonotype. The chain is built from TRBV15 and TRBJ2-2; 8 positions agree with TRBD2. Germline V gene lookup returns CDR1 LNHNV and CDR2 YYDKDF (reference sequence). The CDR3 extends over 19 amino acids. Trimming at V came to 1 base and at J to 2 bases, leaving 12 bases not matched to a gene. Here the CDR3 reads CATSRVPLTSGLNTGELFF. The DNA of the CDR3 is TGTGCCACCAGCAGAGTACCGCTTACTAGCGGCCTTAACACCGGGGAGCTGTTTTTT.

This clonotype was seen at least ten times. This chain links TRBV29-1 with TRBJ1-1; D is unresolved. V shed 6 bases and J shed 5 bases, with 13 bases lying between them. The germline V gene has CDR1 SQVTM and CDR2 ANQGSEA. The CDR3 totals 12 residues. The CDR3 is CSVARTATEAFF. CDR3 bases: TGCAGCGTAGCTCGGACGGCGACTGAAGCTTTCTTT.

CDR3 protein: CASSSRLVLGQETQYF. In DNA form, the CDR3 reads TGTGCCAGCAGCTCCCGACTAGTTTTGGGACAAGAGACCCAGTACTTC. This rearrangement joins TRBV7-2 to TRBJ2-5; D possibly corresponds to TRBD2 (6 bases). The ends were cut back, 4 bases at V and 2 bases at J, with 17 bases in the middle. CDR1 and CDR2 (germline): SGHTA, FQGNSA. This CDR3 has 16 residues.

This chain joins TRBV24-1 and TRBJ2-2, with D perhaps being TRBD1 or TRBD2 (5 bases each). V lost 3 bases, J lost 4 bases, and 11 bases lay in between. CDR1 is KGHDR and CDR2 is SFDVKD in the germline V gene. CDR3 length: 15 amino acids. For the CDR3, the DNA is TGTGCCACCAGTGATGGGGGTAGGGGCACCGGGGAGCTGTTTTTT. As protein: CATSDGGRGTGELFF.